This T cell receptor (beta chain) was obtained from a study of T cells after yellow fever vaccination. The study, taken as a whole, reports: Abundant clonotypes from the bulk population could have been carried over as contaminants into FACS-sorted repertoires.

Many counts were recorded for this clonotype. Its antigen is not identified. MiXCR was run by TCRdb on the 5' RACE reads, yielding one entry per CDR3 protein. The sample consists of roughly 49,000 distinct CDR3 sequences, about 7.4% of them appearing once. Germline lookup yields CDR1 SGDLS and CDR2 YYNGEE. The CDR3 consists of 14 residues. Trimming removed 6 bases at V and 3 bases at J, with 12 bases between. The specimen comprised CD8+ T cells sorted from PBMCs, sampled roughly 14 days after the first yellow fever vaccination. This clonotype was sampled from a man between 18 and 29 years old who received the YFV17D yellow fever vaccine. This rearrangement joins TRBV9 to TRBJ2-2, with D perhaps matching TRBD1 (6 bases). CDR3 sequence: CASTNYRDTGELFF. The DNA of the CDR3 is TGTGCCAGCACGAACTACAGGGACACCGGGGAGCTGTTTTTT.